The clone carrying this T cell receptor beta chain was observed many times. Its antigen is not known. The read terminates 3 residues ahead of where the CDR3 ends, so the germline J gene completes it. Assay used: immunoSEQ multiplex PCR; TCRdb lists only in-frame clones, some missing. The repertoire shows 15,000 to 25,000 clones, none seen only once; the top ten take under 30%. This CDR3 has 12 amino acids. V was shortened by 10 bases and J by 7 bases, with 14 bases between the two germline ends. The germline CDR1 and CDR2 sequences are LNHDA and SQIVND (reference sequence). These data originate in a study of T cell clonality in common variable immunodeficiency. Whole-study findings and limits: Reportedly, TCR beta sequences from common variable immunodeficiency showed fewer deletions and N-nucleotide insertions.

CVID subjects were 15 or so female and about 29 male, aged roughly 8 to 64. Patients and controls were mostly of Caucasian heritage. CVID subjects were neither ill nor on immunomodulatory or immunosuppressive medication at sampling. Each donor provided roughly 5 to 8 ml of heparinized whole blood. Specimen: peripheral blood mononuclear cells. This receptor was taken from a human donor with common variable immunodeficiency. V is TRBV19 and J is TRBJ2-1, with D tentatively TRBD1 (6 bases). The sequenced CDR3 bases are TGTGCCACCTCAATGGGGGCGAATGAG. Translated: CATSMGANE. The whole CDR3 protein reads CATSMGANEQFF.